The next 29 T cell receptor beta chains were all read from a single sample in a study of Graves' ophthalmopathy and Graves' hyperthyroidism. RNA transcripts provided the template for amplifying TCR beta CDR3 regions. Second-round multiplex PCR followed a first-round RT-PCR using HTBI primers. One entry per CDR3 protein results from TCRdb running MiXCR on the multiplex PCR reads. Of a few hundred thousand distinct CDR3 sequences in the sample, roughly 40% were seen once. The sequenced material came from peripheral blood or thyroid tissue (not recorded which). These receptors were collected from an adult man with Graves' hyperthyroidism.

This clonotype appeared many times. This sequence joins TRBV20-1 and TRBJ2-7, with a possible D match to TRBD1 (5 bases). Per germline, CDR1 DFQATT and CDR2 SNEGSKA (reference sequence). V gave up 2 bases and J gave up 1 base, with 21 bases separating them. The length of the CDR3 is 17 residues. The CDR3 DNA sequence: TGCAGTGCTAGACCACCGATCCAGCAGGGCTTTTCCTACGAGCAGTACTTC. It is translated as CSARPPIQQGFSYEQYF.

In this sample, this clonotype turned up a few times. The chain couples TRBV7-9 to TRBJ2-7; D is uncertain. CDR1 is SEHNR, CDR2 FQNEAQ, per germline (reference sequence). The CDR3 contains 15 residues. V was shortened by 3 bases and J by 0 bases, with 12 bases between the two germline ends. The CDR3: CASSLARTISYEQYF. DNA of the CDR3: TGTGCCAGCAGCTTGGCGCGGACCATCTCCTACGAGCAGTACTTC.

This clonotype was picked up one time. The chain recombines TRBV4-2 with TRBJ2-3; 9 bases align to TRBD1. The CDR3 totals 15 residues. Germline V lookup: CDR1 LGHNA, CDR2 YNFKEQ. J lost 6 bases, V lost 3 bases, and 7 bases had no gene match. The CDR3 spells CASSHSQGAEDTQYF. In DNA, the CDR3 is TGTGCCAGCAGCCACTCACAGGGGGCGGAGGATACGCAGTATTTT.

This clonotype has at least ten counts. The CDR3 bases are TGCGCCAGCAGCTTGTCGACAGGGGGTCAGCCCCAGCATTTT. It translates to CASSLSTGGQPQHF. This chain connects TRBV5-1 to TRBJ1-5; 9 nucleotides match TRBD1. The CDR3 loop spans 14 amino acids. V lost 1 base, J lost 6 bases, and 2 bases stayed unmatched. Germline-derived CDR1 and CDR2 are SGHRS and YFSETQ.

The V and J genes are TRBV7-2 and TRBJ1-4, with D unresolved. The CDR3 length is 14 residues. V dropped 5 bases and J dropped 7 bases, with 14 bases sitting between them. Germline assignment: CDR1 SGHTA and CDR2 FQGNSA. The CDR3 protein is CASSLGLAGEKLFF. For the CDR3, the DNA is TGTGCCAGCAGCCTCGGACTAGCGGGTGAAAAACTGTTTTTT. Full variable domain (missing parts from reference TRBV7-2 and TRBJ1-4): GAGVSQSPSNKVTEKGKDVELRCDPISGHTALYWYRQSLGQGLEFLIYFQGNSAPDKSGLPSDRFSAERTGGSVSTLTIQRTQQEDSAVYLCASSLGLAGEKLFFGSGTQLSVL.

This clonotype was observed many times. The CDR3 loop reads CASRMGQHSNQPQHF. The CDR3 DNA sequence: TGTGCCAGTAGGATGGGACAGCATAGCAATCAGCCCCAGCATTTT. V usage is TRBV19 and J usage is TRBJ1-5, with 7 bases matching TRBD1. This CDR3 has 15 amino acids. The V segment lost 6 bases and the J segment 0 bases; nucleotides outside the gene matches: 5. Germline V gene data show CDR1 as LNHDA and CDR2 as SQIVND (reference sequence).

This rearrangement joins TRBV12-3 or TRBV12-4 to TRBJ1-3; the D is unclear. V dropped 7 bases and J dropped 1 base, with 14 bases sitting between them. CDR3 length equals 15 residues. The DNA for the CDR3 is TGTGCCAGCATGGACCGACTCCGGTCTGGAAACACCATATATTTT. This translates into CASMDRLRSGNTIYF.

The chain recombines TRBV12-3 or TRBV12-4 with TRBJ1-2; D may be TRBD1 (5 bases). Between the trimmed V and J ends, which lost 4 bases and 4 bases, there was a span of 16 bases. CDR3 length equals 15 residues. The CDR3 bases are TGTGCCAGCAGTTCAGCACCCGGGACCGTCTATGGCTACACCTTC. Its translation: CASSSAPGTVYGYTF.

This rearrangement joins TRBV7-9 to TRBJ2-7; TRBD2 aligns across 14 bases. The trim removed 4 bases at V and 4 bases at J, leaving 6 bases unmatched. Looked up from germline, CDR1 is SEHNR and CDR2 is FQNEAQ (reference sequence). The CDR3 totals 16 residues. CDR3 residues: CASSSGTSGSGYEQYF. CDR3 bases: TGTGCCAGCAGCTCTGGGACTAGCGGGAGCGGGTACGAGCAGTACTTC.

The chain combines TRBV10-3 with TRBJ1-2; no definite D call. Trimming pared 10 bases from V and 2 bases from J, leaving 14 bases between. Germline CDR1 ENHRY, CDR2 SYGVKD. The CDR3 is 13 amino acids. The CDR3 region has the DNA TGTGCCACCCCTTCCCACGGAAACTATGGCTACACCTTC. The encoded protein is CATPSHGNYGYTF.

CDR3 sequence: CSVGKGGNTIYF. The CDR3 nucleotides read TGCAGCGTTGGCAAGGGTGGAAACACCATATATTTT. This chain joins TRBV29-1 and TRBJ1-3; D gene ambiguous. This CDR3 comprises 12 residues. Trimming shortened V by 4 bases and J by 3 bases, and 7 bases separated the two germline ends. CDR1 and CDR2 from the germline V gene are SQVTM and ANQGSEA.

This clonotype was found many times. The J gene is TRBJ2-5, the V gene TRBV20-1; 9 positions agree with TRBD1. V shed 0 bases and J 4 bases; nucleotides not matched to a gene: 9. The CDR3 is 16 residues long. The germline V gene has CDR1 DFQATT and CDR2 SNEGSKA (reference sequence). CDR3 in amino acids: CSAREYTGGRGETQYF. The CDR3 DNA reads as TGCAGTGCTAGAGAATACACAGGGGGCCGGGGAGAGACCCAGTACTTC.

For this clonotype: The germline gene is not matched at one end of the junction; a read error may be the cause. V usage is TRBV2 and J usage is TRBJ2-7; TRBD2 matches 12 bases. Per germline, CDR1 SNHLY and CDR2 FYNNEI. The CDR3 is made up of 15 amino acids. CDR3 loop: CDSSATSGGTYEQYF. In DNA form, the CDR3 reads TGTGACAGCAGTGCTACTAGCGGGGGGACCTACGAGCAGTACTTC. Using reference TRBV2 and TRBJ2-7 for the parts outside the CDR3, the full variable domain is EPEVTQTPSHQVTQMGQEVILRCVPISNHLYFYWYRQILGQKVEFLVSFYNNEISEKSEIFDDQFSVERPDGSNFTLKIRSTKLEDSAMYFCDSSATSGGTYEQYFGPGTRLTVT.

The chain carries TRBV2 and TRBJ2-3; D is possibly TRBD1 (7 bases). Trimming pared 6 bases from V and 0 bases from J, leaving 13 bases between. Looked up from germline, CDR1 is SNHLY and CDR2 is FYNNEI. The CDR3 is 15 residues long. The CDR3 reads CASSLEGQSTDTQYF. The CDR3 DNA reads TGTGCCAGCAGCTTGGAGGGACAGAGCACAGATACGCAGTATTTT.

V is TRBV12-3 or TRBV12-4 and J is TRBJ2-5, with 14 nucleotides matching TRBD2. Matching the DNA end better, TRBJ2-1 makes the J call doubtful. The CDR3 sequence is 14 residues long. The CDR3 is CASSPGLAGAEQFF. Here the CDR3 DNA reads TGTGCCAGCAGTCCGGGACTAGCGGGGGCCGAGCAGTTCTTC.

V is TRBV12-3 or TRBV12-4 and J is TRBJ2-7; D ambiguous. The CDR3 totals 13 residues. V was cut by 2 bases and J by 3 bases, with 8 bases left in between. The CDR3 region has the DNA TGTGCCAGCAGTTTACAGGCCCGCTACGAGCAGTACTTC. Translation gives CASSLQARYEQYF.

Of note for this clonotype: This may be a read error, as it is one base from a much larger clone. The V and J genes are TRBV5-1 and TRBJ2-7; D perhaps matches TRBD2 (6 bases). V was pared by 7 bases and J by 2 bases, with 22 bases between. This CDR3 has 16 residues. Germline values: CDR1 SGHRS, CDR2 YFSETQ. For the CDR3, the DNA is TGCGCCAGCTACCCTCGGCCGGGGGAAGCGACCTACGAGCAGTACTTC. Protein: CASYPRPGEATYEQYF. The full variable domain, in which reference TRBV5-1 and TRBJ2-7 provide the parts outside the CDR3, is KAGVTQTPRYLIKTRGQQVTLSCSPISGHRSVSWYQQTPGQGLQFLFEYFSETQRNKGNFPGRFSGRQFSNSRSEMNVSTLELGDSALYLCASYPRPGEATYEQYFGPGTRLTVT.

This clonotype was observed a few times. V gene TRBV19 combines with J gene TRBJ2-7; D is possibly TRBD1 or TRBD2 (6 bases each). This CDR3 has 13 residues. Trimming pared 2 bases from V and 5 bases from J, leaving 10 bases between. The germline gives CDR1 LNHDA, CDR2 SQIVND (reference sequence). The CDR3 DNA follows: TGTGCCAGTAGTATAAGGGGGGATGACGAGCAGTACTTC. Its protein is CASSIRGDDEQYF.

This clonotype has ten or more counts. The V and J genes are TRBV5-1 and TRBJ2-5; D unclear. V was pared by 5 bases and J by 0 bases, with 5 bases between. Germline-derived CDR1 and CDR2 are SGHRS and YFSETQ. CDR3 length equals 12 residues. This CDR3 reads CASRPYQETQYF. CDR3 bases: TGCGCCAGCAGACCGTACCAAGAGACCCAGTACTTC.

This clonotype was observed a handful of times. This CDR3 is CASSETQRNEKLFF. The CDR3 bases are TGTGCCAGCAGTGAAACACAAAGAAATGAAAAACTGTTTTTT. The rearrangement links TRBV6-1 to TRBJ1-4; D is uncertain. Germline V gives CDR1 MNHNS, CDR2 SASEGT. Trimming shortened V by 2 bases and J by 5 bases, and 9 bases separated the two germline ends. The CDR3 contains 14 residues.

This clonotype appeared many times. The gene calls are TRBV29-1 and TRBJ2-3; no reliable D call. Per germline, CDR1 SQVTM and CDR2 ANQGSEA. The CDR3 has 14 amino acids. Trimming shortened V by 4 bases and J by 0 bases, and 11 bases separated the two germline ends. CDR3 nucleotide sequence: TGCAGCGTTGCGGCTACCATAAGCACAGATACGCAGTATTTT. Translation gives CSVAATISTDTQYF.

This sequence joins TRBV20-1 and TRBJ2-7; TRBD2 is a possible D gene (6 bases). The J call may be faulty, since TRBJ2-1 better matches the DNA end. Per germline, CDR1 DFQATT and CDR2 SNEGSKA (reference sequence). The CDR3 loop spans 15 amino acids. Written as DNA, the CDR3 is TGCAGTGCCAATTCCCGTCTTGGCGGGGTCGCTGAGCAGTTCTTC. Translated, it gives CSANSRLGGVAEQFF.

At least ten counts were recorded for this clonotype. The gene calls are TRBV19 and TRBJ1-6; no definite D call. Germline V lookup: CDR1 LNHDA, CDR2 SQIVND (reference sequence). Between the trimmed V and J ends, which lost 6 bases and 10 bases, there was a span of 16 bases. The CDR3 is 14 amino acids. The CDR3 loop reads CASRLEQTRSPLHF. The CDR3 region has the DNA TGTGCCAGTAGGTTGGAACAGACGAGATCACCCCTCCACTTT.

The V call is TRBV29-1, the J call TRBJ2-7, with 10 positions matching TRBD1. Trimming removed 6 bases from V and 5 bases from J; junction bases left unmatched: 4. Germline assignment: CDR1 SQVTM and CDR2 ANQGSEA. CDR3 length: 12 residues. CDR3 bases: TGCAGCGTCCCCGGGACAGGGGACGAGCAGTACTTC. Its protein is CSVPGTGDEQYF.

In this sample, this clonotype turned up many times. One end of the junction is discordant with germline, which a read error may explain. This chain joins TRBV10-3 and TRBJ2-2, with TRBD1 as a possible D gene (5 bases). The CDR3 is made up of 14 amino acids. CDR1 is ENHRY, CDR2 SYGVKD, per germline. The CDR3 DNA reads as TGTGCCAGCAGTGAAGGACAAGTCACCGGGGAGCTGTTTTTT. Translation gives CASSEGQVTGELFF.

This clonotype was seen at least ten times. The gene calls are TRBV11-3 and TRBJ1-3; a weak D match, TRBD1 (6 bases). This CDR3 has 14 amino acids. CDR1 is SGHNT and CDR2 is YENEEA in the germline V gene. The V end lost 1 base, the J end lost 2 bases, and 6 bases lay between the germline ends. This CDR3 is CASSLGTAGNTIYF. DNA for the CDR3: TGTGCCAGCAGCTTAGGGACAGCTGGAAACACCATATATTTT.

On this clonotype itself: This may be a read error, as it is one base from a much larger clone. V gene TRBV11-2 combines with J gene TRBJ1-2; 8 nucleotides align to TRBD1. In germline, CDR1 is SGHAT, CDR2 FQNNGV. This CDR3 is built from 17 residues. The J segment lost 0 bases and the V segment lost 5 bases, leaving 11 bases of the junction unmatched. Written as DNA, the CDR3 is TGTGCCAGCAGCCAAGGTAAGGGGACAGGCTCTAACTATGGCTACACCTTC. Its translation is CASSQGKGTGSNYGYTF. The complete variable domain, with remaining parts taken from reference TRBV11-2 and TRBJ1-2, reads EAGVAQSPRYKIIEKRQSVAFWCNPISGHATLYWYQQILGQGPKLLIQFQNNGVVDDSQLPKDRFSAERLKGVDSTLKIQPAKLEDSAVYLCASSQGKGTGSNYGYTFGSGTRLTVV.

With respect to this clonotype: An end of the junction does not agree with germline; a read error may underlie this. The J gene is TRBJ2-7, the V gene TRBV5-1, with D possibly being TRBD2 (5 bases). CDR1 is SGHRS and CDR2 is YFSETQ in the germline V gene. CDR3 size: 15 residues. CDR3 sequence: CASSFTSGNSYEQYF. CDR3 sequence (DNA): TGTGCCAGCAGCTTCACGAGCGGTAACTCCTACGAGCAGTACTTC.

The V gene is TRBV10-3, the J gene TRBJ2-7, with 7 positions matching TRBD1. V trimming: 5 bases; J trimming: 5 bases; junction bases outside the gene matches: 3. The CDR3 extends over 12 amino acids. From germline, CDR1 is ENHRY and CDR2 SYGVKD. CDR3: CAISKGADEQYF. CDR3 in DNA: TGTGCCATCAGTAAGGGGGCTGACGAGCAGTACTTC.